The 3 T cell receptor beta chains listed next were all sequenced from one sample in a study of tumor-infiltrating lymphocytes in primary liver carcinoma. Bulk tissue was left unsorted, and RNA and DNA were co-extracted from about 20-30 mg of it. Production of TCR beta cDNA used approximately 0.45 ug total RNA together with a constant-region primer. Libraries covering TCR beta were generated through three nested multiplex PCR rounds (using a slightly modified ARM-PCR). Both of the initial two PCR rounds ran for around 10 cycles and employed TRBV1-TRBV30 forward primers alongside a C-beta reverse primer. TCRdb recomputed calls from the multiplex PCR reads with MiXCR, one row per CDR3 protein. The sample comprises 150,000 to 200,000 distinct CDR3 sequences, around 81% of which are singletons, and around 18% rests with the top ten. The sample was tumor tissue from primary liver carcinoma. These receptors originate from a man aged 40-49 years with primary liver carcinoma and hepatitis B virus infection.

The chain couples TRBV11-2 to TRBJ1-2, with TRBD1 as a possible D gene (5 bases). Germline lookup yields CDR1 SGHAT and CDR2 FQNNGV. The CDR3 has 16 residues. The CDR3 DNA follows: TGTGTCGACAGCTTAGATTCGGTAGCCTATTCTCGAGGCTACACCTTC. Translation: CVDSLDSVAYSRGYTF.

Concerning this clonotype itself: One junction end does not reproduce the germline sequence, and a read error may be involved. The rearrangement links TRBV11-2 to TRBJ2-6; the D gene is possibly TRBD2 (5 bases). CDR1 and CDR2 from the germline V gene are SGHAT and FQNNGV. The CDR3 is made up of 15 amino acids. CDR3 in amino acids: CATQRSHSGVNVLTF. CDR3 nucleotides: TGTGCCACCCAGCGGTCGCACTCTGGGGTCAACGTCCTGACTTTC.

This clonotype was picked up one time. The chain employs TRBV29-1 and TRBJ2-5; possibly TRBD1 for D (5 bases). Germline CDR1 SQVTM, CDR2 ANQGSEA. The length of the CDR3 is 14 residues. The CDR3 sequence is CSVTDPDIQETQYF. The CDR3 coding sequence is TGCAGTGTGACGGACCCGGACATACAAGAGACCCAGTACTTC.